Presented here are 11 T cell receptor beta chains from one specimen sequenced in a study of shared clonotypes between healthy human individuals. TCRdb's copy holds only in-frame clones and misses some; the assay was immunoSEQ multiplex PCR. The repertoire holds roughly 720,000 clones, with roughly 87% as singletons. The sample comprised memory CD8+ T cells from PBMCs. Documented subset: CD45RO+ cells pooled with CCR7-negative TemRA cells. Receptors were obtained from a young man in good health. Some clones in this sample may be carry-over from other donors' samples.

The genes are TRBV7-8 and TRBJ1-1; no clear D. The V gene lost 2 bases and the J gene lost 4 bases, with 5 bases spanning the gap. The CDR3 extends over 12 amino acids. Germline V gene data show CDR1 as SGHVS and CDR2 as FQNEAQ. CDR3 in amino acids: CASSLWVTEAFF. CDR3 coding DNA: TGTGCCAGCAGCTTATGGGTCACTGAAGCTTTCTTT.

The V and J genes are TRBV6-1 and TRBJ2-5; D is unresolved. The CDR3 is 11 residues long. V was shortened by 2 bases and J by 5 bases, with 3 bases between the two germline ends. Germline V gives CDR1 MNHNS, CDR2 SASEGT. CDR3 sequence: CASSEWETQYF. The CDR3, as DNA: TGTGCCAGCAGTGAATGGGAGACCCAGTACTTC.

The chain recombines TRBV30 with TRBJ2-1; the D is unclear. Looked up from germline, CDR1 is GTSNPN and CDR2 is SVGIG (reference sequence). The CDR3 runs to 15 residues. With 3 bases removed from V and 4 bases from J, the gap between germline ends came to 16 bases. The DNA for the CDR3 is TGTGCCTGGAGCAGTCTCCGTTCCCTATACAATGAGCAGTTCTTC. It codes for CAWSSLRSLYNEQFF.

The V gene is TRBV7-9, the J gene TRBJ2-7; the D is unclear. V lost 4 bases to trimming and J lost 2 bases, with 9 bases between them. The germline CDR1 and CDR2 sequences are SEHNR and FQNEAQ (reference sequence). CDR3 length: 13 residues. CDR3 coding DNA: TGTGCCAGCAGCTATCCGAGTACCTACGAGCAGTACTTC. Its protein is CASSYPSTYEQYF.

This clone was found once. J is TRBJ2-7 and V is TRBV5-5, with D possibly matching TRBD2 (5 bases). The CDR3 covers 14 residues. V shed 0 bases and J shed 3 bases, with 10 bases lying between them. CDR1 is SGHKS, CDR2 YYEKEE, per germline (reference sequence). The CDR3 coding sequence is TGTGCCAGCAGCTTGGACGGGAACGACTACGAGCAGTACTTC. This gives the protein CASSLDGNDYEQYF.

The chain uses TRBV2 and TRBJ1-5, with D possibly matching TRBD1 (5 bases). Germline-derived CDR1 and CDR2 are SNHLY and FYNNEI. V was pared by 5 bases and J by 1 base, with 12 bases between. This CDR3 has 15 residues. CDR3 sequence (DNA): TGTGCCAGCAGTTATCTTCAGGGAAGCAATCAGCCCCAGCATTTT. Protein sequence: CASSYLQGSNQPQHF. Supplemented by reference TRBV2 and TRBJ1-5, the full variable domain reads EPEVTQTPSHQVTQMGQEVILRCVPISNHLYFYWYRQILGQKVEFLVSFYNNEISEKSEIFDDQFSVERPDGSNFTLKIRSTKLEDSAMYFCASSYLQGSNQPQHFGDGTRLSIL.

The V gene is TRBV7-2, the J gene TRBJ1-1, with 9 nucleotides matching TRBD1. The CDR3 contains 15 residues. With V trimmed by 5 bases and J by 1 base, 5 bases remained unmatched. Germline V gene lookup returns CDR1 SGHTA and CDR2 FQGNSA. The CDR3 region is CASSTTGGPNTEAFF. The DNA for the CDR3 is TGTGCCAGCAGCACAACAGGGGGCCCGAACACTGAAGCTTTCTTT.

This chain connects TRBV27 to TRBJ2-7; TRBD1 matches at 7 bases. The germline V gene encodes CDR1 MNHEY and CDR2 SMNVEV (reference sequence). CDR3 length equals 14 residues. V lost 0 bases, J lost 4 bases, and 3 bases stayed unmatched. CDR3 residues: CASSLSGGGYEQYF. The CDR3 bases are TGTGCCAGCAGTTTATCAGGGGGCGGGTACGAGCAGTACTTC.

The rearrangement uses TRBV28 and TRBJ1-5; 7 nucleotides align to TRBD1. The CDR3 has 15 residues. Germline V gene lookup returns CDR1 MDHEN and CDR2 SYDVKM. The V and J ends lost 7 bases and 3 bases, in that order; junction bases with no gene match: 9. The CDR3 loop is CASTPDRDLNQPQHF. The CDR3 nucleotides read TGTGCCAGCACCCCCGACAGGGACCTCAATCAGCCCCAGCATTTT.

The chain has TRBV19 and TRBJ1-1; tentatively, D is TRBD1 (6 bases). Germline CDR1 and CDR2: LNHDA and SQIVND (reference sequence). Trimming shortened V by 6 bases and J by 3 bases, and 14 bases separated the two germline ends. This CDR3 has 14 residues. CDR3 region: CASRGQGSHTEAFF. DNA of the CDR3: TGTGCCAGTAGGGGCCAGGGGAGTCACACTGAAGCTTTCTTT.

The DNA of the CDR3 is TGTGCCAGCAGTCGTGTACCGAGGAGCAATCAGCCCCAGCATTTT. Translating it yields CASSRVPRSNQPQHF. V usage is TRBV2 and J usage is TRBJ1-5; D remains unclear. This CDR3 is built from 15 residues. Trimming pared 5 bases from V and 1 base from J, leaving 12 bases between. Germline assignment: CDR1 SNHLY and CDR2 FYNNEI. Full variable domain (remainder filled in from reference TRBV2 and TRBJ1-5): EPEVTQTPSHQVTQMGQEVILRCVPISNHLYFYWYRQILGQKVEFLVSFYNNEISEKSEIFDDQFSVERPDGSNFTLKIRSTKLEDSAMYFCASSRVPRSNQPQHFGDGTRLSIL.